This TCR beta chain appears in the sequencing data of a study of blood T cell repertoires in COVID-19. Study summary: Sites in the United States, Italy and Spain provided acute and convalescent COVID-19 samples. Nucleic acid was either cDNA or gDNA, and it came from T cells, B-cell-depleted T cells, or PBMCs.

In the original processing: Amplification of reference gene primers provided the estimated nucleated cell counts. This table comes from immunoSEQ multiplex PCR, and its TCRdb copy is limited to in-frame clones, with some not included. D and trimming come from the DNA, and the V and J calls and clone size come from that table. This sample has more than 85,000 clones, with around 87% found just once. This clone has a single count. Sequenced input: peripheral blood. The origin of this receptor is a man between 45 and 60 years old with active or convalescent COVID-19.

CDR3 residues: CASSLEGASNQPQHF. CDR3 in DNA: TGTGCCAGCAGCTTAGAGGGGGCTAGCAATCAGCCCCAGCATTTT. The J gene is TRBJ1-5, the V gene TRBV11-2; D perhaps matches TRBD1 (6 bases). V was pared by 0 bases and J by 0 bases, with 6 bases between. This CDR3 spans 15 amino acids. The V gene's germline CDR1 is SGHAT and CDR2 FQNNGV.